These 31 T cell receptor beta chains came from one sample sequenced in a study of regulatory T cells in long-lasting Graves disease. Indicated time point: newly diagnosed GD, antithyroid drugs for less than 3 months. Researchers made the TCR library from RNA that was extracted from PBMCs. The authors built TCR beta libraries using iRepertoire HTBI primers and Arm-PCR of CDR3 regions. TCRdb re-derived calls from the multiplex PCR reads in MiXCR, one entry per CDR3 protein. The sample holds roughly 260,000 distinct CDR3 sequences, more than 15% seen once. This sample was shared with a second study, whose subject was T cells in Graves' hyperthyroidism and ophthalmopathy.

This sample comprised peripheral blood mononuclear cells (PBMCs), obtained at new diagnosis, from a patient treated with antithyroid drugs. These receptors all come from a woman younger than 45 with Graves disease.

This clonotype appeared a few times. This could be a read error, since a much larger clone is one nucleotide away. The chain uses TRBV6-5 and TRBJ1-5; no firm D call. The CDR3 extends over 13 amino acids. Germline V lookup: CDR1 MNHEY, CDR2 SVGAGI. Trimming cost V 2 bases and J 4 bases, with 6 bases left between them. The CDR3 DNA reads as TGTGCCAGCAGTTACAGGCTAAATCAGCCCCAGCATTTT. Translating it yields CASSYRLNQPQHF.

This clonotype was picked up a small number of times. The rearrangement links TRBV4-1 to TRBJ2-1; no clear D. The CDR3 contains 12 residues. Trimming stripped 3 bases from V and 9 bases from J, with 9 bases between. Per germline, CDR1 MGHRA and CDR2 YSYEKL. Here the CDR3 DNA reads TGCGCCAGCAGCCATTATGGCGGTGAGCAGTTCTTC. Encoded protein: CASSHYGGEQFF.

There are many counts of this clonotype. The chain recombines TRBV20-1 with TRBJ1-5; no clear D gene. V dropped 1 base and J dropped 0 bases, with 13 bases sitting between them. The CDR3 totals 16 residues. Germline CDR1 is DFQATT and CDR2 is SNEGSKA (reference sequence). The CDR3 coding sequence is TGCAGTGCTAGAGTTCCGGGGTATTATAGCAATCAGCCCCAGCATTTT. Translating gives CSARVPGYYSNQPQHF.

This clonotype occurred a few times. V gene TRBV25-1 combines with J gene TRBJ2-7, with TRBD1 as a possible D gene (6 bases). This CDR3 spans 12 amino acids. The V end lost 3 bases, the J end lost 7 bases, and 10 bases lay between the germline ends. Germline V gene data show CDR1 as MGHDK and CDR2 as SYGVNS. The CDR3 loop is CASSEGAREQYF. CDR3 DNA sequence: TGTGCCAGCAGTGAGGGGGCGCGGGAGCAGTACTTC.

V and J are TRBV7-2 and TRBJ2-5; 8 bases fit TRBD2. The junction had 5 bases not matched to a gene; V was cut back by 0 bases and J by 5 bases. From germline, CDR1 is SGHTA and CDR2 FQGNSA. This CDR3 contains 15 residues. Here the CDR3 reads CASSLAGGAAETQYF. The CDR3 nucleotides read TGTGCCAGCAGCTTAGCCGGGGGGGCGGCGGAGACCCAGTACTTC.

This clonotype was observed once. Just one base apart from a much larger clone, this may be a read error. The rearrangement uses TRBV10-3 and TRBJ1-6, with unresolved D. CDR3 length: 14 amino acids. The germline V gene encodes CDR1 ENHRY and CDR2 SYGVKD. V lost 4 bases, J lost 7 bases, and 11 bases lay in between. The CDR3, as DNA: TGTGCCATCAGTGTAGAGCCGGGGAATTCACCCCTCCACTTT. It codes for CAISVEPGNSPLHF.

The table lists this clonotype with many counts. The chain links TRBV7-9 to TRBJ1-1, with D perhaps matching TRBD1 (5 bases). Germline V CDR1 and CDR2: SEHNR, FQNEAQ (reference sequence). Trimming removed 5 bases from V and 3 bases from J, with 13 bases in between. The length of the CDR3 is 14 residues. This CDR3 reads CASSPRGTDTEAFF. CDR3 nucleotides: TGTGCCAGCAGCCCACGCGGGACGGACACTGAAGCTTTCTTT.

This clonotype came up a few times. The V gene is TRBV15, the J gene TRBJ2-2; 7 nucleotides match TRBD2. J was trimmed by 4 bases and V by 1 base; bases with no gene match: 6. This CDR3 contains 16 residues. In germline, CDR1 is LNHNV, CDR2 YYDKDF (reference sequence). The CDR3 sequence is CATSRGGRGSTGELFF. CDR3 nucleotides: TGTGCCACCAGCAGAGGAGGGAGGGGAAGCACCGGGGAGCTGTTTTTT.

This clonotype appeared a few times. The J gene is TRBJ1-1, the V gene TRBV4-1; the D is unclear. The CDR3 loop spans 13 amino acids. Trimming took off 7 bases at V and 4 bases at J, with 13 bases between the two ends. The germline CDR1 and CDR2 sequences are MGHRA and YSYEKL. CDR3 loop: CASTSLGGTEAFF. In nucleotides, the CDR3 is TGCGCCAGCACTTCGTTGGGAGGCACTGAAGCTTTCTTT.

The chain recombines TRBV7-8 with TRBJ2-3; D gene unclear. The CDR3 loop spans 15 amino acids. Germline V gene sequence: CDR1 SGHVS, CDR2 FQNEAQ. The V and J ends lost 1 base and 2 bases respectively, with 10 bases between them. The CDR3 sequence: CASSLGFKDTDTQYF. CDR3 nucleotides: TGTGCCAGCAGCTTAGGATTTAAGGACACAGATACGCAGTATTTT.

The CDR3, as DNA: TGTGCCAGCAGGTCTCGGGGGGGCTCGGCCAAAAACATTCAGTACTTC. This gives the protein CASRSRGGSAKNIQYF. V usage is TRBV6-1 and J usage is TRBJ2-4; 8 nucleotides agree with TRBD2. Germline V CDR1 and CDR2: MNHNS, SASEGT. Unmatched junction bases numbered 8, after V lost 6 bases and J lost 1 base. CDR3 length equals 16 residues.

This clonotype showed up many times. The V call is TRBV20-1, the J call TRBJ1-1, with a possible D match to TRBD1 (5 bases). Germline V gives CDR1 DFQATT, CDR2 SNEGSKA (reference sequence). The CDR3 runs to 12 residues. The CDR3 region has the DNA TGCAGACCATCCCGGGGCGACACTGAAGCTTTCTTT. The encoded protein is CRPSRGDTEAFF.

The chain joins TRBV10-3 to TRBJ2-1; D ambiguous. Germline V gene data show CDR1 as ENHRY and CDR2 as SYGVKD. The CDR3 runs 17 residues. The V gene lost 6 bases and the J gene lost 7 bases, with 25 bases spanning the gap. The CDR3 region has the DNA TGTGCCATCAGCGCTTTTGTGTCGGGTGACCTTAGAAATGAGCAGTTCTTC. Encoded protein: CAISAFVSGDLRNEQFF.

This clonotype was seen at least ten times. The chain joins TRBV7-9 to TRBJ2-6; D gene ambiguous. Germline V gene sequence: CDR1 SEHNR, CDR2 FQNEAQ (reference sequence). The V and J ends lost 6 bases and 4 bases respectively, with 4 bases between them. The CDR3 runs to 12 residues. The CDR3 reads CASSAGANVLTF. DNA for the CDR3: TGTGCCAGCAGTGCGGGGGCCAACGTCCTGACTTTC.

The chain recombines TRBV20-1 with TRBJ2-5, with no clear D. CDR3 size: 12 residues. Germline lookup yields CDR1 DFQATT and CDR2 SNEGSKA (reference sequence). Trimming took off 5 bases at V and 4 bases at J, with 11 bases between the two ends. CDR3 in amino acids: CSAFKAGETQYF. The DNA of the CDR3 is TGCAGTGCTTTTAAAGCTGGAGAGACCCAGTACTTC.

In its sample, this clonotype was seen many times. The chain couples TRBV10-3 to TRBJ1-5, with D possibly TRBD1 on 5 matching bases. Trimming shortened V by 6 bases and J by 1 base, and 13 bases separated the two germline ends. Looked up from germline, CDR1 is ENHRY and CDR2 is SYGVKD. This CDR3 spans 15 amino acids. The CDR3 coding sequence is TGTGCCATCAGAGACGGGGGTGGGAGCAATCAGCCCCAGCATTTT. Translating it yields CAIRDGGGSNQPQHF.

V and J are TRBV7-2 and TRBJ2-3; TRBD1 matches 8 bases. The length of the CDR3 is 14 residues. V lost 6 bases and J lost 1; bases outside the gene matches: 3. Germline values: CDR1 SGHTA, CDR2 FQGNSA. The chain's CDR3 is CASRQTGGTDTQYF. The CDR3 DNA is TGTGCCAGCAGGCAGACAGGGGGCACAGATACGCAGTATTTT.

This clonotype was detected a few times. V usage is TRBV19 and J usage is TRBJ1-2; TRBD1 agrees at 8 bases. Germline values: CDR1 LNHDA, CDR2 SQIVND (reference sequence). Trimming took 5 bases from V and 4 from J; bases not matched to a gene: 6. The CDR3 covers 14 residues. Written as DNA, the CDR3 is TGTGCCAGTAGTTCCAGGGGGCTGGGCTATGGCTACACCTTC. Translating gives CASSSRGLGYGYTF.

This clonotype was observed many times. The rearrangement uses TRBV20-1 and TRBJ2-1, with 7 bases lining up with TRBD2. V shed 5 bases, J shed 4 bases, and the junction held 11 bases outside the gene matches. CDR3 size: 15 residues. The germline V gene encodes CDR1 DFQATT and CDR2 SNEGSKA (reference sequence). CDR3 in DNA: TGCAGTGCTGATGGCTGGCGGGGGAATTACAATGAGCAGTTCTTC. The encoded protein is CSADGWRGNYNEQFF.

V usage is TRBV7-3 and J usage is TRBJ2-5, with D hard to call. Germline CDR1 reads SGHTA; CDR2 reads FQGTGA. CDR3 length equals 15 residues. V lost 5 bases, J lost 1 base, and 14 bases lay in between. The CDR3, as DNA: TGTGCCAGCAGCCCCCGTAGGGCGCCCCAAGAGACCCAGTACTTC. Translating it yields CASSPRRAPQETQYF.

This clonotype was seen ten or more times. The V call is TRBV7-2, the J call TRBJ2-7; 11 bases align to TRBD1. Germline V CDR1 and CDR2: SGHTA, FQGNSA. There are 17 residues in the CDR3. With V trimmed by 4 bases and J by 2 bases, 10 bases remained unmatched. CDR3 sequence (DNA): TGTGCCAGCAGCTCTAGGGACAGGGGGGCCCCCGCCTACGAGCAGTACTTC. It encodes CASSSRDRGAPAYEQYF.

This clonotype was seen at least ten times. This chain uses TRBV10-1 with TRBJ2-1; 8 nucleotides align to TRBD2. CDR3 length equals 13 residues. V was clipped by 0 bases and J by 13 bases; unmatched bases: 5. CDR1 and CDR2 from the germline V gene are WNHNN and SYGVQD (reference sequence). The CDR3 is CASSESTGTSQFF. In nucleotides, the CDR3 is TGCGCCAGCAGTGAGTCGACTGGGACTAGTCAGTTCTTC.

About this clonotype: At one end the junction does not follow the germline gene, possibly because of a read error. This rearrangement joins TRBV5-1 to TRBJ1-1; D possibly corresponds to TRBD1 (5 bases). Germline V gives CDR1 SGHRS, CDR2 YFSETQ. The CDR3 is made up of 15 amino acids. CDR3 sequence: CASSWTGTENIEAFF. The CDR3 DNA is TGCGCCAGCAGCTGGACCGGGACGGAGAACATTGAAGCTTTCTTC.

This clonotype was recorded at least ten times. The V and J genes are TRBV5-1 and TRBJ1-6; D remains ambiguous. With 2 bases removed from V and 7 bases from J, the gap between germline ends came to 10 bases. Germline-derived CDR1 and CDR2 are SGHRS and YFSETQ. The CDR3 is 14 amino acids. Here the CDR3 reads CASSFEGWNSPLHF. CDR3 DNA: TGCGCCAGCAGCTTTGAGGGTTGGAATTCACCCCTCCACTTT. Filled out from reference TRBV5-1 and TRBJ1-6, the complete variable domain reads KAGVTQTPRYLIKTRGQQVTLSCSPISGHRSVSWYQQTPGQGLQFLFEYFSETQRNKGNFPGRFSGRQFSNSRSEMNVSTLELGDSALYLCASSFEGWNSPLHFGNGTRLTVT.

This clonotype occurred many times. The V and J genes are TRBV5-1 and TRBJ2-2, with D perhaps matching TRBD2 (7 bases). Germline lookup yields CDR1 SGHRS and CDR2 YFSETQ. V dropped 1 base and J dropped 5 bases, with 12 bases sitting between them. There are 15 residues in the CDR3. CDR3 protein: CASSLSGGETGELFF. The CDR3 nucleotides are TGCGCCAGCAGCTTGTCGGGGGGCGAGACCGGGGAGCTGTTTTTT.

This clonotype appeared a single time. Lacking the conserved final phenylalanine or tryptophan, this CDR3 likely reflects a read error. This chain links TRBV28 with TRBJ2-2; D could derive from TRBD1 or TRBD2 (6 bases each). This CDR3 contains 14 residues. Deletions cut 2 bases from V and 7 bases from J, with 11 bases between. The V gene's germline CDR1 is MDHEN and CDR2 SYDVKM. CDR3 coding DNA: TGTGCCAGCAGTTTAAGGGGGGCAAGCGGGGAGCTGTTTTAT. The encoded protein is CASSLRGASGELFY.

This chain uses TRBV15 with TRBJ2-7; D possibly corresponds to TRBD2 (5 bases). CDR1 is LNHNV, CDR2 YYDKDF, per germline (reference sequence). This CDR3 has 14 residues. Trimming took off 4 bases at V and 0 bases at J, with 10 bases between the two ends. The CDR3 DNA is TGTGCCACCAGCAAACGTCGGGACTCCTACGAGCAGTACTTC. Translation: CATSKRRDSYEQYF. The whole variable domain, remainder taken from reference TRBV15 and TRBJ2-7, is DAMVIQNPRYQVTQFGKPVTLSCSQTLNHNVMYWYQQKSSQAPKLLFHYYDKDFNNEADTPDNFQSRRPNTSFCFLDIRSPGLGDTAMYLCATSKRRDSYEQYFGPGTRLTVT.

This clonotype was detected ten times or more. This chain uses TRBV6-2 or TRBV6-3 with TRBJ1-2; 7 nucleotides match TRBD1. Germline V gene sequence: CDR1 MNHEY, CDR2 SVGEGT. This CDR3 spans 14 amino acids. After removal of 6 bases from V and 0 bases from J, the junction contained 4 bases not matched to a gene. DNA for the CDR3: TGTGCCAGCAGCCCAGGGACAGCTAACTATGGCTACACCTTC. Protein product: CASSPGTANYGYTF.

At least ten counts were recorded for this clonotype. This chain connects TRBV7-8 to TRBJ1-1, with a tentative D call TRBD1 (6 bases). The CDR3 runs to 15 residues. Germline loops: CDR1 SGHVS, CDR2 FQNEAQ. Trimming took off 1 base at V and 4 bases at J, with 13 bases between the two ends. The DNA for the CDR3 is TGTGCCAGCAGCTTAGAGGCAGGGGTCGGCACTGAAGCTTTCTTT. Residues: CASSLEAGVGTEAFF.

The rearrangement joins TRBV9 to TRBJ1-2, with D tentatively TRBD1 (5 bases). Germline assignment: CDR1 SGDLS and CDR2 YYNGEE. The V end lost 0 bases, the J end lost 8 bases, and 11 bases lay between the germline ends. This CDR3 is built from 13 residues. The CDR3 is CASSVAPGEGYTF. The CDR3 bases are TGTGCCAGCAGCGTAGCCCCGGGGGAGGGCTACACCTTC. Drawing the rest from reference TRBV9 and TRBJ1-2, the complete variable domain is DSGVTQTPKHLITATGQRVTLRCSPRSGDLSVYWYQQSLDQGLQFLIQYYNGEERAKGNILERFSAQQFPDLHSELNLSSLELGDSALYFCASSVAPGEGYTFGSGTRLTVV.

This clonotype showed up many times. This sequence joins TRBV13 and TRBJ2-6; 9 bases are a match to TRBD1. CDR1 PRHDT and CDR2 FYEKMQ come from the germline V gene (reference sequence). The CDR3 totals 17 residues. J gave up 2 bases and V 2 bases, and 4 bases lay outside the gene matches. The CDR3, as DNA: TGTGCCAGCAGCTTATCCGGGGACAGGGCTGGGGCCAACGTCCTGACTTTC. This sequence encodes CASSLSGDRAGANVLTF. Drawing the rest from reference TRBV13 and TRBJ2-6, the complete variable domain is AAGVIQSPRHLIKEKRETATLKCYPIPRHDTVYWYQQGPGQDPQFLISFYEKMQSDKGSIPDRFSAQQFSDYHSELNMSSLELGDSALYFCASSLSGDRAGANVLTFGAGSRLTVL.